The 22 T cell receptor beta chains below all came from one sample that was sequenced in a study of technical replicates of blood from several donors. Assay used: immunoSEQ multiplex PCR; TCRdb lists only in-frame clones, some missing. The repertoire holds around 80,000 clones, with about 91% as singletons. The sequenced material came from T cells isolated from PBMCs. These receptors all come from a human donor in good health.

The chain combines TRBV19 with TRBJ1-1; the match to TRBD1 covers 8 bases. CDR1 and CDR2 (germline): LNHDA, SQIVND (reference sequence). V trimming: 2 bases; J trimming: 11 bases; junction bases outside the gene matches: 10. The CDR3 contains 14 residues. The CDR3 DNA follows: TGTGCCAGTAGTATAACTGTTACGGACAGGGAGGCTTTCTTT. It translates to CASSITVTDREAFF. Full variable domain (outside the CDR3, taken from reference TRBV19 and TRBJ1-1): DGGITQSPKYLFRKEGQNVTLSCEQNLNHDAMYWYRQDPGQGLRLIYYSQIVNDFQKGDIAEGYSVSREKKESFPLTVTSAQKNPTAFYLCASSITVTDREAFFGQGTRLTVV.

The gene calls are TRBV5-6 and TRBJ2-2, with D tentatively TRBD2 (5 bases). The V end lost 4 bases, the J end lost 3 bases, and 13 bases lay between the germline ends. Per the germline V gene, CDR1 is SGHDT and CDR2 is YYEEEE. The CDR3 runs 15 residues. The CDR3 nucleotides read TGTGCCAGCAGCACAAGGACTCTCTACACCGGGGAGCTGTTTTTT. This translates into CASSTRTLYTGELFF.

The chain uses TRBV27 and TRBJ2-3; the match to TRBD2 covers 10 bases. The germline gives CDR1 MNHEY, CDR2 SMNVEV (reference sequence). Losses at the gene ends were 5 bases for V and 3 bases for J; bases not matched to a gene: 5. The CDR3 has 15 amino acids. CDR3 sequence: CASSPIAGGTDTQYF. The DNA for the CDR3 is TGTGCCAGCAGTCCTATAGCGGGAGGTACAGATACGCAGTATTTT.

The V gene is TRBV10-2, the J gene TRBJ2-1, with 12 bases fitting TRBD2. Germline CDR1 WSHSY, CDR2 SAAADI. The junction had 12 bases not matched to a gene; V was cut back by 8 bases and J by 7 bases. The CDR3 has 16 residues. The CDR3 coding sequence is TGCGCCAGCGGATCCCCGGCGGGACTAGCGGGTAATGAGCAGTTCTTC. It specifies CASGSPAGLAGNEQFF.

This rearrangement joins TRBV6-9 to TRBJ2-7; TRBD1 matches at 8 bases. The germline V gene has CDR1 MNHGY and CDR2 SVAAGI. J lost 3 bases, V lost 7 bases, and 14 bases had no gene match. The CDR3 spans 16 residues. The CDR3 region has the DNA TGTGCCAGCACCTGTCAGGGGGCACAGGGGAGCTACGAGCAGTACTTC. This gives the protein CASTCQGAQGSYEQYF.

The V and J genes are TRBV7-5 and TRBJ2-7; TRBD2 was called by the table and not checked on the DNA. TRBV7-5 is tagged as a pseudogene. The CDR3 consists of 15 residues. The DNA of the CDR3 is TGTGTCAGAAGCTTCATCCGGGAGGGAGATGAAGAGCAGTACTTC. Encoded protein: CVRSFIREGDEEQYF.

This clone was seen a few times. The chain is built from TRBV6-5 and TRBJ2-3; D is possibly TRBD1 (6 bases). Per the germline V gene, CDR1 is MNHEY and CDR2 is SVGAGI. The CDR3 runs 15 residues. Trimming took off 6 bases at V and 0 bases at J, with 13 bases between the two ends. In DNA, the CDR3 is TGTGCCAGCAGCCAAACAGGGTATAGCACAGATACGCAGTATTTT. It is translated as CASSQTGYSTDTQYF.

Only one count was recorded for this clone. The chain couples TRBV29-1 to TRBJ2-7, with D maybe TRBD1 (7 bases). The V gene's germline CDR1 is SQVTM and CDR2 ANQGSEA. V lost 6 bases to trimming and J lost 5 bases, with 11 bases between them. The CDR3 totals 11 residues. CDR3 coding DNA: TGCAGCGTCGGGGGACAGAACGAGCAGTACTTC. Residues: CSVGGQNEQYF.

This rearrangement joins TRBV27 to TRBJ1-4; D unclear. V was cut by 6 bases and J by 0 bases, with 8 bases left in between. CDR1 and CDR2 from the germline V gene are MNHEY and SMNVEV (reference sequence). This CDR3 spans 14 amino acids. The CDR3 spells CASSPFATNEKLFF. The DNA of the CDR3 is TGTGCCAGCAGCCCCTTTGCAACTAATGAAAAACTGTTTTTT.

V usage is TRBV27 and J usage is TRBJ1-5; 7 nucleotides agree with TRBD1. Trimming removed 7 bases from V and 7 bases from J; junction bases left unmatched: 7. The CDR3 is made up of 13 amino acids. Germline V lookup: CDR1 MNHEY, CDR2 SMNVEV (reference sequence). CDR3 sequence reads: CASTVAGGQPQHF. DNA of the CDR3: TGTGCCAGCACGGTGGCAGGGGGGCAGCCCCAGCATTTT.

This chain joins TRBV12-5 and TRBJ1-2, with D possibly TRBD1 on 6 matching bases. The CDR3 is 16 amino acids. V was cut by 3 bases and J by 5 bases, with 19 bases left in between. The germline V gene encodes CDR1 LGHNT and CDR2 FRNRAP. CDR3 loop: CASGLNGQRLFYGYTF. The CDR3 DNA follows: TGTGCTAGTGGTTTAAACGGACAGCGACTTTTTTATGGCTACACCTTC.

CDR3 in amino acids: CASSLSRGAGQNEQYF. CDR3 bases: TGTGCCAGCAGTTTATCGCGGGGGGCAGGGCAAAACGAGCAGTACTTC. The gene calls are TRBV27 and TRBJ2-7; 8 bases align to TRBD2. J was trimmed by 5 bases and V by 0 bases; bases with no gene match: 9. CDR3 length: 16 amino acids. Looked up from germline, CDR1 is MNHEY and CDR2 is SMNVEV (reference sequence).

The J gene is TRBJ1-5, the V gene TRBV19; perhaps TRBD1 as D (5 bases). Germline-derived CDR1 and CDR2 are LNHDA and SQIVND (reference sequence). The CDR3 sequence is 16 residues long. Trimming stripped 1 base from V and 7 bases from J, with 17 bases between. The CDR3 spells CASSIAAGIAGQPQHF. The CDR3 DNA follows: TGTGCCAGTAGTATAGCCGCAGGGATAGCGGGACAGCCCCAGCATTTT.

This chain connects TRBV30 to TRBJ2-3; TRBD2 matches at 9 bases. V shed 5 bases and J 2 bases; nucleotides not matched to a gene: 5. In germline, CDR1 is GTSNPN, CDR2 SVGIG (reference sequence). The CDR3 is 14 amino acids. In DNA form, the CDR3 reads TGTGCCTGGTTGACTAGCGGAGTCACAGATACGCAGTATTTT. Protein sequence: CAWLTSGVTDTQYF.

The chain combines TRBV5-4 with TRBJ2-1; D may be TRBD2 (5 bases). The V gene's germline CDR1 is SGHNT and CDR2 YYREEE (reference sequence). This CDR3 spans 15 amino acids. V was pared by 9 bases and J by 2 bases, with 18 bases between. CDR3 protein: CATTPQLATYNEQFF. The CDR3 region has the DNA TGTGCCACCACCCCCCAGCTAGCCACCTACAATGAGCAGTTCTTC.

The chain has TRBV29-1 and TRBJ2-1; TRBD2 agrees at 8 bases. The V gene's germline CDR1 is SQVTM and CDR2 ANQGSEA. This CDR3 is 13 amino acids long. V lost 3 bases to trimming and J lost 7 bases; unmatched junction nucleotides: 5. In DNA form, the CDR3 reads TGCAGCGTTGACGCTAGCGGGTTGAATGAGCAGTTCTTC. Its protein product is CSVDASGLNEQFF.

This clone was observed a handful of times. This sequence joins TRBV7-9 and TRBJ2-1; 7 nucleotides match TRBD1. The CDR3 runs to 14 residues. Germline-derived CDR1 and CDR2 are SEHNR and FQNEAQ (reference sequence). V trimming: 5 bases; J trimming: 3 bases; junction bases outside the gene matches: 4. CDR3 sequence: CASSRDRYYNEQFF. In DNA, the CDR3 is TGTGCCAGCAGCAGGGACAGATACTACAATGAGCAGTTCTTC.

In DNA form, the CDR3 reads TGTGCCATCAGTGATAACAGTGCAACTAATGAAAAACTGTTTTTT. This gives the protein CAISDNSATNEKLFF. The rearrangement links TRBV10-3 to TRBJ1-4; no clear D. V gave up 3 bases and J gave up 0 bases, with 8 bases separating them. CDR1 is ENHRY, CDR2 SYGVKD, per germline. CDR3 length equals 15 residues.

This sequence joins TRBV19 and TRBJ1-4; 8 positions match TRBD1. The junction had 8 bases not matched to a gene; V was cut back by 7 bases and J by 7 bases. The CDR3 is 14 residues long. Per germline, CDR1 LNHDA and CDR2 SQIVND (reference sequence). CDR3 nucleotide sequence: TGTGCCAGTACCCTAGACAGGGGTAGTGAAAAACTGTTTTTT. This sequence encodes CASTLDRGSEKLFF.

The rearrangement uses TRBV29-1 and TRBJ1-2, with D possibly TRBD1 on 5 matching bases. The V end was cut by 6 bases, the J end by 6 bases, with 8 bases between. The CDR3 is 10 amino acids. CDR1 and CDR2 from the germline V gene are SQVTM and ANQGSEA. The CDR3 region is CSVPRDGYTF. The CDR3 region has the DNA TGCAGCGTCCCCAGGGATGGCTACACCTTC.

V gene TRBV2 combines with J gene TRBJ2-1; 11 bases are a match to TRBD2. The germline V gene has CDR1 SNHLY and CDR2 FYNNEI. V was clipped by 5 bases and J by 12 bases; unmatched bases: 6. CDR3 size: 13 residues. The CDR3 region is CASSTTSGRWQFF. CDR3 sequence (DNA): TGTGCCAGCAGTACTACTAGCGGGAGATGGCAGTTCTTC.

The chain recombines TRBV9 with TRBJ2-7; 9 positions match TRBD1. The CDR3 is made up of 17 amino acids. V was clipped by 1 base and J by 2 bases; unmatched bases: 10. Germline values: CDR1 SGDLS, CDR2 YYNGEE. CDR3 DNA: TGTGCCAGCAGCGTAAATCCCCGGGACAGGGCGCCCTACGAGCAGTACTTC. It yields the protein CASSVNPRDRAPYEQYF. Combining the CDR3 with reference TRBV9 and TRBJ2-7 gives the whole variable domain DSGVTQTPKHLITATGQRVTLRCSPRSGDLSVYWYQQSLDQGLQFLIQYYNGEERAKGNILERFSAQQFPDLHSELNLSSLELGDSALYFCASSVNPRDRAPYEQYFGPGTRLTVT.